This TCR beta chain was recovered during a study of blood T cells in healthy people across ages. A second PCR, run for roughly 7 to 11 cycles, used a sample-barcoded 5' primer plus a J-beta primer mix. TCRdb reanalysed the 5' RACE reads using MiXCR and keeps one entry per CDR3 protein. Of about 1.4 million distinct CDR3 sequences in the sample, approximately 63% were seen once. There are a few counts of this clonotype. The CDR3 is made up of 15 amino acids. V was clipped by 7 bases and J by 0 bases; unmatched bases: 6. The germline gives CDR1 SQVTM, CDR2 ANQGSEA. This clonotype was sampled from a man aged 18 to 35 in good health. This chain joins TRBV29-1 and TRBJ2-1; 10 bases are a match to TRBD2. Sequenced: blood. CDR3 nucleotides: TGCAGCGGCGAAGGACTAGCGGACTCCTACAATGAGCAGTTCTTC. Its protein is CSGEGLADSYNEQFF.